A selection of T cell receptor beta chains follows, all from one sample in a study of beta chain features in type 1 diabetes. This table comes from immunoSEQ multiplex PCR, and its TCRdb copy is limited to in-frame clones, with some not included. This sample yields hundreds of thousands of clones, of which 15% to 18% are seen a single time; about 0.097% belongs to the top ten. Sequencing was done on a sample of naive CD4+ T cells from blood. These receptors all come from a man between 18 and 29 years old in good health. CDR3s include the opening cysteine and the closing phenylalanine or tryptophan. Fields, in order: V gene, J gene, D gene, clone size, CDR3 length, CDR3 protein, CDR3 DNA. A D gene is named only where the DNA matches it firmly. A row's size may be missing; if present it is once, few, many or a size class.

V gene: TRBV28; J gene: TRBJ2-7; D gene: TRBD2; clone size: NA; CDR3 length: 16; CDR3 protein: CASSLLSKRDSYEQYF; CDR3 DNA: TGTGCCAGCAGTTTACTCTCCAAGCGGGACTCCTACGAGCAGTACTTC
V gene: TRBV7-3; J gene: TRBJ2-4; D gene: NA; clone size: NA; CDR3 length: 16; CDR3 protein: CASSPAVTLAKNIQYF; CDR3 DNA: TGTGCCAGCAGCCCCGCGGTAACTTTAGCCAAAAACATTCAGTACTTC
V gene: TRBV27; J gene: TRBJ2-6; D gene: NA; clone size: few; CDR3 length: 15; CDR3 protein: CASSFLLNGANVLTF; CDR3 DNA: TGTGCCAGCAGTTTTTTGTTAAATGGGGCCAACGTCCTGACTTTC
V gene: TRBV28; J gene: TRBJ1-1; D gene: TRBD1; clone size: few; CDR3 length: 15; CDR3 protein: CASSPPTGGNTEAFF; CDR3 DNA: TGTGCCAGCAGTCCCCCGACAGGGGGGAACACTGAAGCTTTCTTT
V gene: TRBV5-1; J gene: TRBJ2-1; D gene: TRBD2; clone size: NA; CDR3 length: 15; CDR3 protein: CASSLSGGTYNEQFF; CDR3 DNA: TGCGCCAGCAGCTTGAGCGGGGGAACCTACAATGAGCAGTTCTTC
V gene: TRBV19; J gene: TRBJ2-7; D gene: NA; clone size: NA; CDR3 length: 15; CDR3 protein: CASSIGGQTVYEQYF; CDR3 DNA: TGTGCCAGTAGTATCGGAGGACAGACGGTCTACGAGCAGTACTTC
V gene: TRBV9; J gene: TRBJ1-5; D gene: NA; clone size: NA; CDR3 length: 14; CDR3 protein: CASSAGNSNQPQHF; CDR3 DNA: TGTGCCAGCAGCGCAGGGAATAGCAATCAGCCCCAGCATTTT
V gene: TRBV5-1; J gene: TRBJ2-5; D gene: NA; clone size: NA; CDR3 length: 13; CDR3 protein: CASSSTTVTTRYF; CDR3 DNA: TGCGCCAGCAGCTCAACGACGGTTACGACCCGGTACTTC
V gene: TRBV5-1; J gene: TRBJ1-4; D gene: NA; clone size: few; CDR3 length: 11; CDR3 protein: CASSLDEKLFF; CDR3 DNA: TGCGCCAGCAGCTTGGATGAAAAACTGTTTTTT
V gene: TRBV11-2; J gene: TRBJ2-1; D gene: TRBD2; clone size: NA; CDR3 length: 13; CDR3 protein: CASSFSSGGAEFF; CDR3 DNA: TGTGCCAGCAGCTTCTCTAGCGGGGGGGCCGAATTCTTC
V gene: TRBV5-1; J gene: TRBJ1-4; D gene: NA; clone size: few; CDR3 length: 15; CDR3 protein: CASSLAGESREKLFF; CDR3 DNA: TGCGCCAGCAGCTTGGCCGGGGAAAGTCGGGAAAAACTGTTTTTT
V gene: TRBV6-5; J gene: TRBJ1-4; D gene: TRBD1; clone size: NA; CDR3 length: 15; CDR3 protein: CASSRTTGTNEKLFF; CDR3 DNA: TGTGCCAGCAGCCGAACGACAGGGACTAATGAAAAACTGTTTTTT
V gene: TRBV4-2; J gene: TRBJ1-2; D gene: NA; clone size: few; CDR3 length: 12; CDR3 protein: CASSQSTGGYTF; CDR3 DNA: TGTGCCAGCAGCCAGTCCACTGGTGGCTACACCTTC
V gene: TRBV7-9; J gene: TRBJ2-6; D gene: TRBD1; clone size: NA; CDR3 length: 18; CDR3 protein: CASSTNRGRYSGANVLTF; CDR3 DNA: TGTGCCAGCAGCACAAACAGGGGGCGTTACTCTGGGGCCAACGTCCTGACTTTC
V gene: TRBV27; J gene: TRBJ1-2; D gene: NA; clone size: once; CDR3 length: 17; CDR3 protein: CASSLSRTTGGSYGYTF; CDR3 DNA: TGTGCCAGCAGTTTATCCCGAACCACGGGGGGTAGTTATGGCTACACCTTC
V gene: TRBV4-3; J gene: TRBJ1-2; D gene: TRBD1; clone size: few; CDR3 length: 16; CDR3 protein: CASSQGGQGALYGYTF; CDR3 DNA: TGCGCCAGCAGCCAAGGGGGTCAGGGGGCCCTCTATGGCTACACCTTC
V gene: TRBV7-9; J gene: TRBJ2-7; D gene: NA; clone size: few; CDR3 length: 14; CDR3 protein: CASSFEGRAYEQYF; CDR3 DNA: TGTGCCAGCAGCTTCGAGGGCCGGGCCTACGAGCAGTACTTC
V gene: TRBV6-5; J gene: TRBJ2-1; D gene: TRBD1; clone size: NA; CDR3 length: 15; CDR3 protein: CASSPTGGRYNEQFF; CDR3 DNA: TGTGCCAGCAGCCCTACAGGGGGCCGGTACAATGAGCAGTTCTTC
V gene: TRBV5-4; J gene: TRBJ2-3; D gene: NA; clone size: NA; CDR3 length: 13; CDR3 protein: CASSNQTRDTQYF; CDR3 DNA: TGTGCCAGCAGCAACCAGACAAGGGATACGCAGTATTTT
V gene: TRBV18; J gene: TRBJ1-1; D gene: TRBD1; clone size: few; CDR3 length: 17; CDR3 protein: CASSPKRPGQRNTEAFF; CDR3 DNA: TGTGCCAGCTCACCGAAACGACCGGGACAGAGGAACACTGAAGCTTTCTTT
V gene: TRBV10-3; J gene: TRBJ2-2; D gene: TRBD2; clone size: NA; CDR3 length: 16; CDR3 protein: CAINRKGTSGTGELFF; CDR3 DNA: TGTGCCATCAATAGAAAGGGGACTAGCGGAACCGGGGAGCTGTTTTTT
V gene: TRBV7-3; J gene: TRBJ1-2; D gene: TRBD1; clone size: few; CDR3 length: 15; CDR3 protein: CASSDTGTGRRGYTF; CDR3 DNA: TGTGCCAGCAGCGACACTGGGACAGGGAGGCGAGGCTACACCTTC
V gene: TRBV9; J gene: TRBJ2-3; D gene: TRBD2; clone size: NA; CDR3 length: 21; CDR3 protein: CASSGGTSGRRPVASTDTQYF; CDR3 DNA: TGTGCCAGCAGCGGTGGGACTAGCGGGAGACGGCCGGTAGCTAGCACAGATACGCAGTATTTT
V gene: TRBV15; J gene: TRBJ2-6; D gene: TRBD2; clone size: NA; CDR3 length: 18; CDR3 protein: CATSSKLAGSSGANVLTF; CDR3 DNA: TGTGCCACCAGCTCGAAGCTAGCGGGTTCCTCTGGGGCCAACGTCCTGACTTTC
V gene: TRBV5-4; J gene: TRBJ2-1; D gene: NA; clone size: few; CDR3 length: 14; CDR3 protein: CASRGRGSYNEQFF; CDR3 DNA: TGTGCCAGCAGGGGCCGGGGCTCCTACAATGAGCAGTTCTTC
V gene: TRBV5-1; J gene: TRBJ2-5; D gene: TRBD1; clone size: NA; CDR3 length: 16; CDR3 protein: CASSLGMGTAEETQYF; CDR3 DNA: TGCGCCAGCAGCTTGGGAATGGGGACAGCAGAAGAGACCCAGTACTTC
V gene: TRBV6-5; J gene: TRBJ2-7; D gene: NA; clone size: few; CDR3 length: 15; CDR3 protein: CASSAFDSLIYEQYF; CDR3 DNA: TGTGCCAGCAGTGCTTTCGACAGTCTCATCTACGAGCAGTACTTC
V gene: TRBV30; J gene: TRBJ2-3; D gene: TRBD2; clone size: once; CDR3 length: 15; CDR3 protein: CAWSGTSGAVDTQYF; CDR3 DNA: TGTGCCTGGAGTGGGACCAGCGGGGCGGTAGATACGCAGTATTTT
V gene: TRBV6-1; J gene: TRBJ2-5; D gene: NA; clone size: few; CDR3 length: 15; CDR3 protein: CASSEWERGLETQYF; CDR3 DNA: TGTGCCAGCAGTGAATGGGAACGGGGGCTGGAGACCCAGTACTTC
V gene: TRBV19; J gene: TRBJ2-5; D gene: TRBD2; clone size: few; CDR3 length: 15; CDR3 protein: CASSISSGSAETQYF; CDR3 DNA: TGTGCCAGTAGTATATCCAGCGGGAGTGCGGAGACCCAGTACTTC
V gene: TRBV20-1; J gene: TRBJ1-4; D gene: NA; clone size: NA; CDR3 length: 11; CDR3 protein: CSANRDEKLFF; CDR3 DNA: TGCAGTGCCAACAGGGACGAAAAACTGTTTTTT
V gene: TRBV2; J gene: TRBJ1-2; D gene: NA; clone size: few; CDR3 length: 13; CDR3 protein: CASGAREGYGYTF; CDR3 DNA: TGTGCCAGCGGGGCCAGGGAGGGCTATGGCTACACCTTC
V gene: TRBV5-4; J gene: TRBJ2-7; D gene: NA; clone size: NA; CDR3 length: 14; CDR3 protein: CASSLAGLDYEQYF; CDR3 DNA: TGTGCCAGCAGCCTGGCTGGACTCGACTACGAGCAGTACTTC
V gene: TRBV10-3; J gene: TRBJ2-5; D gene: NA; clone size: NA; CDR3 length: 14; CDR3 protein: CAISEGRIAETQYF; CDR3 DNA: TGTGCCATCAGTGAGGGCAGGATAGCAGAGACCCAGTACTTC
V gene: TRBV6-1; J gene: TRBJ2-1; D gene: NA; clone size: NA; CDR3 length: 13; CDR3 protein: CASNPSSYNEQFF; CDR3 DNA: TGTGCCAGCAATCCGAGCTCCTACAATGAGCAGTTCTTC
V gene: TRBV15; J gene: TRBJ2-3; D gene: NA; clone size: few; CDR3 length: 11; CDR3 protein: CATSRVDTQYF; CDR3 DNA: TGTGCCACCAGCAGAGTAGATACGCAGTATTTT
V gene: TRBV29-1; J gene: TRBJ2-3; D gene: NA; clone size: NA; CDR3 length: 14; CDR3 protein: CSVAVGTSTDTQYF; CDR3 DNA: TGCAGCGTTGCCGTTGGGACTAGCACAGATACGCAGTATTTT
V gene: TRBV9; J gene: TRBJ1-1; D gene: NA; clone size: few; CDR3 length: 15; CDR3 protein: CASSVAGQFNTEAFF; CDR3 DNA: TGTGCCAGCAGCGTAGCTGGACAGTTCAACACTGAAGCTTTCTTT
V gene: TRBV29-1; J gene: TRBJ1-4; D gene: NA; clone size: few; CDR3 length: 14; CDR3 protein: CSGTQGATNEKLFF; CDR3 DNA: TGCAGCGGGACCCAGGGCGCAACTAATGAAAAACTGTTTTTT
V gene: TRBV7-6; J gene: TRBJ1-6; D gene: TRBD1; clone size: few; CDR3 length: 18; CDR3 protein: CASSLAFIRDSPNSPLHF; CDR3 DNA: TGTGCCAGCAGCTTAGCCTTTATCCGGGACAGCCCTAATTCACCCCTCCACTTT
V gene: TRBV14; J gene: TRBJ1-1; D gene: TRBD1; clone size: few; CDR3 length: 13; CDR3 protein: CASSQDRGTEAFF; CDR3 DNA: TGTGCCAGCAGCCAGGACAGGGGAACTGAAGCTTTCTTT
V gene: TRBV9; J gene: TRBJ2-5; D gene: NA; clone size: few; CDR3 length: 13; CDR3 protein: CASSVAGLETQYF; CDR3 DNA: TGTGCCAGCAGCGTAGCCGGGCTGGAGACCCAGTACTTC
V gene: TRBV11-2; J gene: TRBJ1-4; D gene: TRBD1; clone size: NA; CDR3 length: 16; CDR3 protein: CASSRGPGQLNEKLFF; CDR3 DNA: TGTGCCAGCAGCCGAGGGCCGGGACAGCTGAATGAAAAACTGTTTTTT
V gene: TRBV18; J gene: TRBJ2-3; D gene: NA; clone size: few; CDR3 length: 14; CDR3 protein: CASSPPDTTDTQYF; CDR3 DNA: TGTGCCAGCTCACCGCCGGACACCACAGATACGCAGTATTTT
V gene: TRBV5-1; J gene: TRBJ2-7; D gene: NA; clone size: NA; CDR3 length: 14; CDR3 protein: CASSRTGFSYEQYF; CDR3 DNA: TGCGCCAGCAGCAGAACAGGGTTCTCCTACGAGCAGTACTTC
V gene: TRBV7-2; J gene: TRBJ2-5; D gene: TRBD2; clone size: NA; CDR3 length: 14; CDR3 protein: CASSSTSAQETQYF; CDR3 DNA: TGTGCCAGCAGCTCCACTAGCGCTCAAGAGACCCAGTACTTC
V gene: TRBV11-3; J gene: TRBJ1-1; D gene: NA; clone size: NA; CDR3 length: 13; CDR3 protein: CASSTRTYTEAFF; CDR3 DNA: TGTGCCAGCAGCACCCGAACGTACACTGAAGCTTTCTTT
V gene: TRBV15; J gene: TRBJ2-1; D gene: TRBD2; clone size: NA; CDR3 length: 18; CDR3 protein: CATSRDPRLAAPYNEQFF; CDR3 DNA: TGTGCCACCAGCAGAGATCCCCGTCTAGCGGCCCCGTACAATGAGCAGTTCTTC
V gene: TRBV7-9; J gene: TRBJ2-4; D gene: NA; clone size: NA; CDR3 length: 16; CDR3 protein: CASSPGRIRAKNIQYF; CDR3 DNA: TGTGCCAGCAGTCCAGGGAGAATAAGGGCCAAAAACATTCAGTACTTC
V gene: TRBV7-9; J gene: TRBJ2-4; D gene: NA; clone size: NA; CDR3 length: 18; CDR3 protein: CASSAPRGTDVAKNIQYF; CDR3 DNA: TGTGCCAGCAGCGCACCACGAGGGACGGACGTAGCCAAAAACATTCAGTACTTC
V gene: TRBV18; J gene: TRBJ1-1; D gene: NA; clone size: NA; CDR3 length: 15; CDR3 protein: CASSPPKRGSTEAFF; CDR3 DNA: TGTGCCAGCTCACCACCGAAGAGGGGAAGCACTGAAGCTTTCTTT
V gene: TRBV28; J gene: TRBJ1-2; D gene: NA; clone size: few; CDR3 length: 12; CDR3 protein: CASSPRFYGYTF; CDR3 DNA: TGTGCCAGCAGTCCTCGGTTCTATGGCTACACCTTC